This entry lists 12 T cell receptor beta chains sequenced from one sample in a study of preoperative IRX-2 immunotherapy in early breast cancer. Repertoires were generated with immunoSEQ multiplex PCR, while TCRdb's copy carries only in-frame clones and drops some. The table lists around 43,000 clones, approximately 80% of them singletons. Documented treatment: preoperative locoregional IRX-2 cytokine immunotherapy. The source was tumor tissue, collected after IRX-2 immunotherapy. Receptor source: a human donor with breast cancer.

V is TRBV5-1 and J is TRBJ2-3, with 12 bases matching TRBD2. The CDR3 length is 16 residues. Germline CDR1 is SGHRS and CDR2 is YFSETQ. The ends lost 4 bases at V and 10 bases at J; junction bases unmatched: 13. The CDR3 region is CASSTTTSGSVNAQYF. CDR3 DNA sequence: TGCGCCAGCAGCACAACGACTAGCGGGAGTGTGAATGCGCAGTATTTT.

The J gene is TRBJ1-1, the V gene TRBV28; D is ambiguous. V was trimmed by 5 bases and J by 3 bases, leaving 16 bases between them. Per germline, CDR1 MDHEN and CDR2 SYDVKM. This CDR3 region has 15 residues. CDR3 loop: CASSAIPPQDTEAFF. CDR3 coding DNA: TGTGCCAGCAGTGCTATCCCTCCTCAGGACACTGAAGCTTTCTTT. The variable domain in full, completed from reference TRBV28 and TRBJ1-1, reads DVKVTQSSRYLVKRTGEKVFLECVQDMDHENMFWYRQDPGLGLRLIYFSYDVKMKEKGDIPEGYSVSREKKERFSLILESASTNQTSMYLCASSAIPPQDTEAFFGQGTRLTVV.

V gene TRBV9 combines with J gene TRBJ1-5; TRBD1 matches at 8 bases. The trim removed 5 bases at V and 0 bases at J, leaving 13 bases unmatched. This CDR3 has 18 amino acids. CDR1 and CDR2 from the germline V gene are SGDLS and YYNGEE. The CDR3: CASSYVGQVVNSNQPQHF. The CDR3 bases are TGTGCCAGCAGTTATGTGGGACAGGTGGTGAATAGCAATCAGCCCCAGCATTTT.

The CDR3 spells CASSASGTNTEAFF. CDR3 DNA sequence: TGTGCCAGTAGTGCCTCAGGAACCAACACTGAAGCTTTCTTT. The chain couples TRBV19 to TRBJ1-1; no definite D call. From germline, CDR1 is LNHDA and CDR2 SQIVND (reference sequence). With 5 bases removed from V and 2 bases from J, the gap between germline ends came to 12 bases. This CDR3 is built from 14 residues.

With regard to this clone: A read error may account for a junction end that differs from germline. The chain has TRBV5-1 and TRBJ2-7; 12 bases match TRBD2. Germline CDR1 SGHRS, CDR2 YFSETQ. The CDR3 is made up of 15 amino acids. The CDR3 is CASRTGLAGSYEQYF. CDR3 bases: TGCGCCAGCAGGACGGGACTAGCGGGCTCCTACGAGCAGTATTTC.

The chain carries TRBV19 and TRBJ1-5, with D perhaps TRBD1 (6 bases). The V end lost 7 bases, the J end lost 3 bases, and 13 bases lay between the germline ends. Germline values: CDR1 LNHDA, CDR2 SQIVND (reference sequence). The CDR3 has 14 amino acids. The CDR3 DNA reads TGTGCCAGTACGGTCCCGGGGGCCAATCAGCCCCAGCATTTT. This gives the protein CASTVPGANQPQHF.

This clone was seen just once. V gene TRBV23-1 combines with J gene TRBJ2-7; 10 bases are shared with TRBD2. TRBV23-1 is an open reading frame, and its role is uncertain. With V trimmed by 4 bases and J by 2 bases, 2 bases remained unmatched. The CDR3 extends over 14 amino acids. The CDR3 reads CASSLAGGTYEQYF. In DNA form, the CDR3 reads TGCGCCAGCAGTCTAGCGGGGGGAACCTACGAGCAGTACTTC.

The chain employs TRBV1 and TRBJ1-1. TRBV1 is a pseudogene locus. The length of the CDR3 is 13 residues. The CDR3 coding sequence is TGCGCCAGCAGCCAGGTGGTGCGTACTGAAGCTTTCTTT. Residues: CASSQVVRTEAFF.

The sample holds one count of this clone. The rearrangement uses TRBV5-1 and TRBJ2-7; D is uncertain. This CDR3 is built from 14 residues. Trimming pared 0 bases from V and 2 bases from J, leaving 9 bases between. CDR1 is SGHRS, CDR2 YFSETQ, per germline. In DNA form, the CDR3 reads TGCGCCAGCAGCTTGGTAGGGTATCCCTACGAGCAGTACTTC. This sequence encodes CASSLVGYPYEQYF.

The chain joins TRBV18 to TRBJ1-5; the D is unclear. Germline V gene sequence: CDR1 KGHSH, CDR2 LQKENI. Trimming pared 8 bases from V and 0 bases from J, leaving 11 bases between. This CDR3 has 14 amino acids. CDR3 bases: TGTGCCAGCACGCCTGCAAATAGCAATCAGCCCCAGCATTTT. It yields the protein CASTPANSNQPQHF.

This chain uses TRBV6-8 with TRBJ2-3; the D is unclear. The CDR3 contains 13 residues. V lost 4 bases, J lost 1 base, and 6 bases lay in between. In germline, CDR1 is MNHGY, CDR2 SAAAGT. In nucleotides, the CDR3 is TGTGCCAGCAGTTTATGGGGCACAGATACGCAGTATTTT. Translating gives CASSLWGTDTQYF.

This clone appeared a few times. The rearrangement joins TRBV5-1 to TRBJ2-1, with 13 bases that match TRBD2. J was trimmed by 9 bases and V by 1 base; bases with no gene match: 4. The CDR3 runs to 15 residues. Germline values: CDR1 SGHRS, CDR2 YFSETQ. The CDR3 DNA reads as TGCGCCAGCAGCTTGACTAGCGGGGGGGCTTTTGAGCAGTTCTTC. It codes for CASSLTSGGAFEQFF.